Following are 26 T cell receptor beta chains from one sample sequenced in a study of radiation and T cells in renal cell carcinoma. Time point noted: baseline pretreatment blood. The treatment is: 15 Gy SBRT to primary tumor, nephrectomy 4 weeks later. Profiled with immunoSEQ multiplex PCR; TCRdb holds only in-frame clones, not every one. Of over 120,000 clones detected, roughly 90% appear once; the ten largest clones hold 9.5% to 15%. The material was blood, obtained from a patient whose treatment included radiotherapy and nephrectomy. The receptors shown here come from a woman aged 50 to 60 with renal cell carcinoma.

The chain joins TRBV7-8 to TRBJ2-5; 8 positions agree with TRBD2. After removal of 5 bases from V and 2 bases from J, the junction contained 10 bases not matched to a gene. This CDR3 contains 16 residues. The V gene's germline CDR1 is SGHVS and CDR2 FQNEAQ. Written as DNA, the CDR3 is TGTGCCAGCAGCCCCACCACCGGGACTAGACAAGAGACCCAGTACTTC. Its translation is CASSPTTGTRQETQYF.

This rearrangement joins TRBV5-4 to TRBJ2-7; D may correspond to TRBD1 or TRBD2 (5 bases each). Germline CDR1 and CDR2: SGHNT and YYREEE (reference sequence). The CDR3 has 15 amino acids. Between the trimmed V and J ends, which lost 1 base and 0 bases, there was a span of 11 bases. The chain's CDR3 is CASSLLKGSSYEQYF. The CDR3 nucleotides read TGTGCCAGCAGCTTGTTGAAGGGGAGCTCCTACGAGCAGTACTTC.

The DNA of the CDR3 is TGTGCCAGCATTCGGGGGACAACTAGCACAGATACGCAGTATTTT. It encodes CASIRGTTSTDTQYF. This chain connects TRBV2 to TRBJ2-3; D possibly uses TRBD1 or TRBD2 (6 bases each). V was cut by 7 bases and J by 0 bases, with 14 bases left in between. This CDR3 region has 15 residues. The germline gives CDR1 SNHLY, CDR2 FYNNEI.

This chain uses TRBV29-1 with TRBJ2-7, with 7 bases that match TRBD2. Per the germline V gene, CDR1 is SQVTM and CDR2 is ANQGSEA. CDR3 length equals 16 residues. V gave up 6 bases and J gave up 3 bases; unmatched junction bases: 17. The CDR3 region has the DNA TGCAGCGTCGGTGGTTGGTCTAGCGGAGGGGACTACGAGCAGTACTTC. This codes for CSVGGWSSGGDYEQYF.

The gene calls are TRBV6-5 and TRBJ1-2; D gene unclear. V gave up 7 bases and J gave up 5 bases, with 8 bases separating them. The CDR3 contains 11 residues. Germline CDR1 and CDR2: MNHEY and SVGAGI. The CDR3, as DNA: TGTGCCAGCACTCAAGGGTATGGCTACACCTTC. Translated, it gives CASTQGYGYTF.

This chain joins TRBV14 and TRBJ2-1, with 8 bases lining up with TRBD2. CDR1 is SGHDN and CDR2 is FVKESK in the germline V gene. J was trimmed by 5 bases and V by 3 bases; bases with no gene match: 6. The CDR3 is 15 amino acids. As DNA, the CDR3 is TGTGCCAGCAGCCAGCCGAGACTAGCGAACAATGAGCAGTTCTTC. This codes for CASSQPRLANNEQFF.

The chain has TRBV2 and TRBJ1-2; the D is unclear. Trimming took off 3 bases at V and 2 bases at J, with 13 bases between the two ends. CDR3 length: 15 amino acids. The germline gives CDR1 SNHLY, CDR2 FYNNEI. CDR3 amino acids: CASSEWENSNYGYTF. CDR3 in DNA: TGTGCCAGCAGTGAGTGGGAAAACTCAAACTATGGCTACACCTTC.

V and J are TRBV7-6 and TRBJ2-7; D might be TRBD2 (6 bases). This CDR3 contains 15 residues. Germline CDR1 and CDR2: SGHVS and FNYEAQ. V gave up 5 bases and J gave up 2 bases, with 16 bases separating them. The CDR3 reads CASSPNPGTPYEQYF. DNA of the CDR3: TGTGCCAGCAGCCCAAACCCCGGGACTCCCTACGAGCAGTACTTC.

The V gene is TRBV2, the J gene TRBJ2-1; no reliable D call. The germline V gene has CDR1 SNHLY and CDR2 FYNNEI. The V end lost 6 bases, the J end lost 2 bases, and 8 bases lay between the germline ends. CDR3 size: 13 residues. The CDR3 loop is CASRARTYNEQFF. The CDR3 DNA is TGTGCCAGCAGGGCAAGAACCTACAATGAGCAGTTCTTC.

The chain has TRBV5-1 and TRBJ1-1, with D maybe TRBD1 (6 bases). The germline CDR1 and CDR2 sequences are SGHRS and YFSETQ. V lost 6 bases, J lost 5 bases, and 23 bases lay in between. This CDR3 contains 16 residues. The CDR3 protein is CASTPRVGGAMTEAFF. The CDR3 region has the DNA TGCGCCAGCACCCCCCGAGTGGGGGGCGCGATGACTGAAGCTTTCTTT.

This chain joins TRBV21-1 and TRBJ1-1. TRBV21-1 has pseudogene status. The CDR3 is 16 amino acids. The CDR3 here is CASIKSARWANTEAFF. CDR3 nucleotide sequence: TGTGCCAGCATCAAGTCAGCGCGTTGGGCGAACACTGAAGCTTTCTTT.

The rearrangement links TRBV6-5 to TRBJ1-4, with TRBD1 matching 8 bases. The CDR3 is 12 amino acids. The germline V gene encodes CDR1 MNHEY and CDR2 SVGAGI. V shed 6 bases, J shed 13 bases, and the junction held 7 bases outside the gene matches. The CDR3 spells CASSLRQGRLFF. The CDR3 nucleotides are TGTGCCAGCAGCCTCAGACAGGGGCGACTGTTTTTT.

The V call is TRBV18, the J call TRBJ2-5; TRBD2 agrees at 12 bases. The CDR3 has 15 amino acids. V lost 3 bases to trimming and J lost 1 base; unmatched junction nucleotides: 0. Germline V gene lookup returns CDR1 KGHSH and CDR2 LQKENI. As DNA, the CDR3 is TGTGCCAGCTCACCGACTAGCGGGGGCCAAGAGACCCAGTACTTC. Protein: CASSPTSGGQETQYF.

This sequence joins TRBV5-4 and TRBJ2-5; the match to TRBD2 covers 13 bases. The CDR3 spans 15 residues. Trimming took 4 bases from V and 11 from J; bases not matched to a gene: 11. Germline V gives CDR1 SGHNT, CDR2 YYREEE (reference sequence). CDR3 DNA sequence: TGTGCCAGCAGCCCCTTTATACTAGCGGGGGGGCTTCAGTACTTC. Its protein is CASSPFILAGGLQYF.

CDR3 protein: CASSWTEATEAFF. DNA for the CDR3: TGTGCCAGCAGTTGGACAGAAGCCACTGAAGCTTTCTTT. The genes are TRBV6-1 and TRBJ1-1; the D gene is possibly TRBD1 (6 bases). The CDR3 has 13 amino acids. Trimming removed 5 bases from V and 4 bases from J, with 11 bases in between. Germline V gene sequence: CDR1 MNHNS, CDR2 SASEGT.

This chain uses TRBV27 with TRBJ2-7, with a possible D match to TRBD1 (6 bases). CDR3 length: 14 amino acids. Trimming took off 7 bases at V and 4 bases at J, with 17 bases between the two ends. In germline, CDR1 is MNHEY, CDR2 SMNVEV (reference sequence). CDR3 in DNA: TGTGCCAGCAACTCCGGAGACAGGAGATACGAGCAGTACTTC. Translation: CASNSGDRRYEQYF.

The chain employs TRBV18 and TRBJ2-2; 9 nucleotides agree with TRBD1. The CDR3 extends over 16 amino acids. Unmatched junction bases numbered 9, after V lost 2 bases and J lost 8 bases. Germline V gene sequence: CDR1 KGHSH, CDR2 LQKENI. CDR3 sequence (DNA): TGTGCCAGCTCACCAACAGGGGGCCACGCGGATGGGGAGCTGTTTTTT. Residues: CASSPTGGHADGELFF.

This clone appeared once. The CDR3 loop reads CASSGRLQADTQYF. The CDR3 bases are TGTGCCAGCAGTGGTAGGCTCCAGGCGGATACGCAGTATTTT. The chain joins TRBV27 to TRBJ2-3; the D is unclear. Germline CDR1 is MNHEY and CDR2 is SMNVEV (reference sequence). The CDR3 has 14 amino acids. The V end was cut by 5 bases, the J end by 6 bases, with 15 bases between.

CDR3 sequence reads: CASTKGGAKNQPQHF. The CDR3 coding sequence is TGTGCCAGCACCAAGGGGGGGGCGAAGAATCAGCCCCAGCATTTT. The chain recombines TRBV6-1 with TRBJ1-5; weak D call: TRBD1 (6 bases). This CDR3 region has 15 residues. V lost 7 bases to trimming and J lost 4 bases, with 17 bases between them. Germline loops: CDR1 MNHNS, CDR2 SASEGT.

This clone has just a few counts. The rearrangement uses TRBV13 and TRBJ2-3; D may be TRBD1 (5 bases). V lost 4 bases to trimming and J lost 2 bases, with 16 bases between them. Germline CDR1 PRHDT, CDR2 FYEKMQ (reference sequence). This CDR3 has 16 amino acids. The CDR3: CASSSSRTTLTDTQYF. The CDR3 coding sequence is TGTGCCAGCAGCTCATCCCGGACAACCCTCACAGATACGCAGTATTTT.

A single count supports this clone. The rearrangement joins TRBV4-1 to TRBJ2-5; the D gene is possibly TRBD2 (5 bases). Per the germline V gene, CDR1 is MGHRA and CDR2 is YSYEKL. CDR3 length equals 15 residues. Trimming stripped 1 base from V and 4 bases from J, with 13 bases between. The CDR3 DNA follows: TGCGCCAGCAGCCAAGGGCCCCTAGCCCCAGAGACCCAGTACTTC. Amino acids: CASSQGPLAPETQYF.

This clone was seen only a few times. The rearrangement joins TRBV7-3 to TRBJ2-1, with TRBD2 as a possible D gene (6 bases). The CDR3 is made up of 13 amino acids. Trimming stripped 3 bases from V and 9 bases from J, with 12 bases between. CDR1 SGHTA and CDR2 FQGTGA come from the germline V gene. CDR3 DNA sequence: TGTGCCAGCAGCTTTCGGGGGAGCGCTGAGCAGTTCTTC. This gives the protein CASSFRGSAEQFF.

The chain couples TRBV6-1 to TRBJ2-1, with 10 bases fitting TRBD2. CDR1 MNHNS and CDR2 SASEGT come from the germline V gene. CDR3 length: 15 amino acids. V was pared by 6 bases and J by 4 bases, with 6 bases of the junction left unmatched. This chain's CDR3 is CASRVSGGPYNEQFF. The CDR3 nucleotides are TGTGCCAGCAGGGTTAGCGGGGGGCCTTACAATGAGCAGTTCTTC.

The CDR3 nucleotides read TGTGCCAGCTCACCATCGGGGACAGGGACCCATAGCAATCAGCCCCAGCATTTT. This gives the protein CASSPSGTGTHSNQPQHF. This sequence joins TRBV18 and TRBJ1-5; 9 nucleotides align to TRBD1. Germline CDR1 reads KGHSH; CDR2 reads LQKENI. This CDR3 spans 18 amino acids. V shed 2 bases and J 0 bases; nucleotides not matched to a gene: 8.

This clone turned up a few times. This chain joins TRBV18 and TRBJ2-5; D remains unclear. The CDR3 length is 13 residues. Germline-derived CDR1 and CDR2 are KGHSH and LQKENI. V dropped 2 bases and J dropped 6 bases, with 10 bases sitting between them. CDR3 region: CASSPEAWKTQYF. CDR3 nucleotide sequence: TGTGCCAGCTCACCAGAGGCCTGGAAGACCCAGTACTTC.

The rearrangement links TRBV18 to TRBJ1-4, with 12 bases that match TRBD1. The germline gives CDR1 KGHSH, CDR2 LQKENI. Trimming cost V 1 base and J 8 bases; bases outside gene matches: 8. The CDR3 contains 17 residues. The CDR3 is CASSPQGQGALREKLFF. CDR3 bases: TGTGCCAGCTCACCACAGGGACAGGGGGCGCTTCGCGAAAAACTGTTTTTT.